These T cell receptor beta chains were read from a single sample in a study of cytomegalovirus exposure and HLA in healthy donors. The data were produced by immunoSEQ multiplex PCR, yet TCRdb's version contains in-frame clones alone and is incomplete. The sample records over 100,000 clones, 10% being singletons. What was sequenced was PBMCs. Receptor source: a man in his forties in good health and CMV-seropositive. The CDR3 runs from the conserved cysteine through the conserved F or W. Fields, in order: J gene, clone size, D gene, CDR3 length, V gene, CDR3 protein, CDR3 DNA. D genes are given only for firm matches. Some rows mark clone size as missing; the rest say once, few, many or name a class of expanded clone.

>TRBJ2-1|.|.|15|TRBV11-3
CASSNSPSDYNEQFF
TGTGCCAGCAGCAACTCCCCTAGCGATTACAATGAGCAGTTCTTC
>TRBJ1-1|many|.|15|TRBV6-6
CASSYRGAGNTEAFF
TGTGCCAGCAGTTACAGGGGCGCTGGAAACACTGAAGCTTTCTTT
>TRBJ2-2|few|.|12|TRBV6-5
CASTQEAGELFF
TGTGCCAGCACCCAGGAGGCCGGGGAGCTGTTTTTT
>TRBJ1-3|.|.|20|TRBV10-3
CAIRRPGTRSLWVRGNTIYF
TGTGCCATCAGGCGACCCGGGACAAGGAGTCTCTGGGTCCGTGGAAACACCATATATTTT
>TRBJ2-7|few|TRBD2|11|TRBV10-3
CASSGAYEQYF
TGTGCCTCTAGCGGGGCCTACGAGCAGTACTTC
>TRBJ2-1|few|TRBD1|14|TRBV7-9
CASRGDSYYNEQFF
TGTGCCAGCAGGGGGGACAGTTACTACAATGAGCAGTTCTTC
>TRBJ2-7|few|TRBD2|15|TRBV6-5
CASRPGTSGSYEQYF
TGTGCCAGCAGACCCGGGACTAGCGGGAGCTACGAGCAGTACTTC
>TRBJ1-2|few|.|16|TRBV27
CASSSWSGGVNYGYTF
TGTGCCAGCAGTTCCTGGTCGGGCGGGGTAAACTATGGCTACACCTTC
>TRBJ2-4|.|TRBD1|15|TRBV27
CASRDRGHWENIQYF
TGTGCCAGCAGGGACAGGGGGCATTGGGAAAACATTCAGTACTTC
>TRBJ2-3|few|TRBD2|16|TRBV13
CASSLGAGGITDTQYF
TGTGCCAGCAGCTTAGGAGCGGGAGGGATAACAGATACGCAGTATTTT
>TRBJ1-1|.|.|14|TRBV29-1
CSVQRGGMNTEAFF
TGCAGCGTCCAGAGGGGGGGAATGAACACTGAAGCTTTCTTT
>TRBJ1-1|few|TRBD1|15|TRBV10-3
CAISGETGTNTEAFF
TGTGCCATCAGTGGGGAGACAGGGACGAACACTGAAGCTTTCTTT
>TRBJ2-1|.|.|15|TRBV6-1
CASSEGSGWIDEQFF
TGTGCCAGCAGTGAAGGAAGCGGGTGGATAGATGAGCAGTTCTTC
>TRBJ1-5|.|.|13|TRBV18
CASSPGLRQPQHF
TGTGCCAGCTCACCAGGGCTACGGCAGCCCCAGCATTTT
>TRBJ2-7|.|TRBD1|16|TRBV6-6
CASSSAVTGKFYEQYF
TGTGCCAGCAGCTCCGCGGTGACAGGGAAATTTTACGAGCAGTACTTC
>TRBJ1-1|few|.|11|TRBV6-5
CASSDGRGAFF
TGTGCCAGCAGTGACGGTCGAGGAGCTTTCTTT
>TRBJ2-2|.|TRBD2|16|TRBV2
CASRSGLAFGTGELFF
TGTGCCAGCAGATCGGGACTAGCGTTTGGGACCGGGGAGCTGTTTTTT
>TRBJ2-7|few|.|12|TRBV11-3
CASRAASYEQYF
TGTGCCAGCAGGGCGGCTTCCTACGAGCAGTACTTC
>TRBJ1-2|few|.|14|TRBV6-5
CASTRAGGWYGYTF
TGTGCCAGCACAAGGGCGGGGGGGTGGTATGGCTACACCTTC
>TRBJ1-6|.|TRBD1|15|TRBV14
CASSGQVPVYSPLHF
TGTGCCAGCAGCGGACAGGTTCCCGTCTATTCACCCCTCCACTTT
>TRBJ2-3|few|.|14|TRBV6-1
CASKGGAHTDTQYF
TGTGCCAGCAAAGGTGGAGCCCACACAGATACGCAGTATTTT
>TRBJ2-2|few|TRBD1|14|TRBV28
CASTQGANTGELFF
TGTGCCAGCACACAGGGGGCCAACACCGGGGAGCTGTTTTTT
>TRBJ1-5|few|.|14|TRBV28
CASRLQGTNQPQHF
TGTGCCAGCAGACTACAGGGAACGAATCAGCCCCAGCATTTT
>TRBJ2-7|.|TRBD1|14|TRBV6-1
CASIPYRGTYEQYF
TGTGCCAGCATCCCCTACAGGGGAACCTACGAGCAGTACTTC
>TRBJ1-5|few|.|12|TRBV19
CASSGQGQPQHF
TGTGCCAGTAGTGGGCAGGGTCAGCCCCAGCATTTT
>TRBJ2-7|.|TRBD2|13|TRBV2
CASRGLAPYEQYF
TGTGCCAGCAGGGGACTAGCTCCCTACGAGCAGTACTTC
>TRBJ2-5|.|.|15|TRBV14
CASSQEYGFQETQYF
TGTGCCAGCAGCCAAGAATACGGGTTCCAAGAGACCCAGTACTTC
>TRBJ1-5|few|.|14|TRBV6-1
CASRNRVGNQPQHF
TGTGCCAGCAGAAACAGGGTGGGCAATCAGCCCCAGCATTTT
>TRBJ1-1|few|TRBD1|15|TRBV7-9
CASSSRTGLNTEAFF
TGTGCCAGCAGCTCCAGGACAGGGTTGAACACTGAAGCTTTCTTT
>TRBJ1-5|.|.|15|TRBV5-1
CASSALGHSNQPQHF
TGCGCCAGCAGCGCATTGGGGCATAGCAATCAGCCCCAGCATTTT
>TRBJ1-2|few|.|11|TRBV6-5
CASTKTNLVTF
TGTGCCAGCACTAAAACCAACCTCGTAACCTTC
>TRBJ2-1|few|.|16|TRBV6-5
CASSYSSRSSYNEQFF
TGTGCCAGCAGTTACTCTAGCAGAAGCTCCTACAATGAGCAGTTCTTC
>TRBJ1-1|.|.|14|TRBV19
CASSLLGTRTEAFF
TGTGCCAGTAGCCTCCTCGGGACTCGGACTGAAGCTTTCTTT
>TRBJ1-3|once|.|16|TRBV7-8
CASSLASQALGNTIYF
TGTGCCAGCAGCTTAGCGTCGCAGGCTCTCGGAAACACCATATATTTT
>TRBJ2-7|.|.|15|TRBV7-2
CASSSAGGGRYEQYF
TGTGCCAGCAGCTCAGCAGGGGGGGGCCGGTACGAGCAGTACTTC
>TRBJ2-7|few|TRBD1|14|TRBV7-9
CASSISGTGVEQYF
TGTGCCAGCAGCATATCCGGGACAGGGGTCGAGCAGTACTTC
>TRBJ2-7|few|.|14|TRBV27
CASSLSPGSYEQYF
TGTGCCAGCAGTTTATCCCCAGGGTCCTACGAGCAGTACTTC
>TRBJ1-5|.|TRBD1|14|TRBV13
CASSSGGQNQPQHF
TGTGCCAGCAGCTCAGGGGGCCAGAATCAGCCCCAGCATTTT
>TRBJ1-1|.|.|13|TRBV19
CASSNRVNTEAFF
TGTGCCAGTAGCAACAGGGTGAACACTGAAGCTTTCTTT
>TRBJ2-1|.|.|13|TRBV5-1
CASSVLGENEQFF
TGCGCCAGCAGCGTGCTAGGGGAAAATGAGCAGTTCTTC
>TRBJ1-5|few|TRBD1|14|TRBV28
CASSITGGNQPQHF
TGTGCCAGCAGTATAACAGGGGGCAATCAGCCCCAGCATTTT
>TRBJ2-7|few|.|12|TRBV27
CASSGGGYEQYF
TGTGCCAGCTCAGGAGGTGGCTACGAGCAGTACTTC
>TRBJ2-7|many|TRBD2|15|TRBV6-1
CASTQELAGSYEQYF
TGTGCCAGCACCCAGGAGCTAGCGGGCTCCTACGAGCAGTACTTC
>TRBJ2-7|.|TRBD1|15|TRBV11-2
CASSFYRDRVYEQYF
TGTGCCAGCAGCTTTTACCGGGACAGGGTGTACGAGCAGTACTTC
>TRBJ2-3|.|TRBD2|15|TRBV2
CASSEKREWSDTQYF
TGTGCCAGCAGTGAAAAGCGGGAGTGGTCAGATACGCAGTATTTT
>TRBJ2-7|few|TRBD1|14|TRBV27
CASSSRTGGRAQYF
TGTGCCAGCAGTTCACGGACAGGGGGGCGTGCGCAGTACTTC
>TRBJ2-5|few|.|14|TRBV6-5
CASSYAQGGKTQYF
TGTGCCAGCAGTTACGCGCAGGGGGGAAAGACCCAGTACTTC
>TRBJ2-2|.|.|14|TRBV11-2
CASSLTRGTGELFF
TGTGCCAGCAGCCTCACTAGAGGCACCGGGGAGCTGTTTTTT
>TRBJ2-7|few|TRBD1|14|TRBV27
CASSLRQGGYEQYF
TGTGCCAGCAGTTTACGACAGGGGGGCTACGAGCAGTACTTC
>TRBJ2-3|few|TRBD2|15|TRBV9
CASSQLAGSTDTQYF
TGTGCCAGCAGCCAGCTAGCGGGAAGCACAGATACGCAGTATTTT
>TRBJ2-7|few|.|16|TRBV27
CASSPLAVRAPYEQYF
TGTGCCAGCAGCCCTCTTGCTGTCAGGGCACCCTACGAGCAGTACTTC
>TRBJ1-2|once|.|15|TRBV2
CASRGSDRRQYGYTF
TGTGCCAGCAGAGGATCAGACAGAAGGCAATATGGCTACACCTTC
>TRBJ2-3|few|TRBD1|15|TRBV29-1
CSVSAGTASTDTQYF
TGCAGCGTCAGTGCCGGGACAGCTAGCACAGATACGCAGTATTTT
>TRBJ1-1|.|TRBD1|15|TRBV30
CAWSVPGTGNTEAFF
TGTGCCTGGAGTGTACCTGGGACAGGGAACACTGAAGCTTTCTTT